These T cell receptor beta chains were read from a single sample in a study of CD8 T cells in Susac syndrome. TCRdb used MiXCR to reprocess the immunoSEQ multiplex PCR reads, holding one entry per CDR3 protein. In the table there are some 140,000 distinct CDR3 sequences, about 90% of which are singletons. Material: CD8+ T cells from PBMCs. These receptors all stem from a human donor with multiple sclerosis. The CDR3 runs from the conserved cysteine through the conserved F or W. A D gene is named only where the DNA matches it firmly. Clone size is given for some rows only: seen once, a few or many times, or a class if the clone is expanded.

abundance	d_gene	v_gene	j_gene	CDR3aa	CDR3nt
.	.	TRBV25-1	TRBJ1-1	CASSEPGSSEAFF	TGTGCCAGCAGTGAACCGGGTTCGTCTGAAGCTTTCTTT
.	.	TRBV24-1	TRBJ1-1	CATSEGADNTEAFF	TGTGCCACCAGTGAAGGGGCGGACAACACTGAAGCTTTCTTT
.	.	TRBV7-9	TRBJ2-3	CASSLLGGDGGTDTQYF	TGTGCCAGCAGCTTACTTGGCGGCGATGGTGGCACAGATACGCAGTATTTT
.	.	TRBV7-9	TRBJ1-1	CASSGGSRADEAFF	TGTGCCAGCAGCGGGGGGAGCAGGGCGGATGAAGCTTTCTTT
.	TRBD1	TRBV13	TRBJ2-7	CASRSGTGDHEQYF	TGTGCCAGCAGATCCGGGACAGGTGACCACGAGCAGTACTTC
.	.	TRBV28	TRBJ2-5	CASSLLTGETQYF	TGTGCCAGCAGCCTATTGACAGGAGAGACCCAGTACTTC
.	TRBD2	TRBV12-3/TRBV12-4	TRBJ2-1	CASTPSGSYEQFF	TGTGCCAGCACCCCTAGCGGGAGTTATGAGCAGTTCTTC
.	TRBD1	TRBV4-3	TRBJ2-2	CASSQDGQGDTGELFF	TGCGCCAGCAGCCAAGATGGGCAGGGGGACACCGGGGAGCTGTTTTTT
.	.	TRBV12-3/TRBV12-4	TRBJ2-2	CANHRATGELFF	TGTGCCAACCACCGAGCGACCGGGGAGCTGTTTTTT
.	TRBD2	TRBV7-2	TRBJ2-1	CASSSPLAASYNEQFF	TGTGCCAGCAGCTCCCCTCTAGCGGCATCCTACAATGAGCAGTTCTTC
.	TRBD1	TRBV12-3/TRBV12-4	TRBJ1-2	CASTLKGARTF	TGTGCCAGCACCCTTAAGGGGGCGAGGACCTTC
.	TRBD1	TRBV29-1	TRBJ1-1	CSVQLGQGRNEAFF	TGCAGCGTTCAACTAGGACAGGGACGGAATGAAGCTTTCTTT
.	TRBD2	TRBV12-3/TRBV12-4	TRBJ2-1	CASRGLTDEQFF	TGTGCCAGCAGGGGACTAACCGATGAGCAGTTCTTC
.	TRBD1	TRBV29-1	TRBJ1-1	CSVSGTGGTEAFF	TGCAGCGTCTCCGGGACAGGAGGGACTGAAGCTTTCTTT
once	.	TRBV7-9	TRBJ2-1	CASSSPRGSGFHNEQFF	TGTGCCAGCAGCTCCCCGCGCGGTAGCGGTTTCCACAATGAGCAGTTCTTC